This TCR beta chain was profiled in a study of shared clonotypes between healthy human individuals. The method was immunoSEQ multiplex PCR; TCRdb's version includes in-frame clones alone and lacks a portion of them. The table shows around 2.1 million clones, with just over 90% occurring only once. Positive CCR7 selection of CD45RO-negative cells yielded the naive CD8 cells, and terminally differentiated effector memory CD45RA+ cells were excluded. Specimen: naive CD8+ T cells from PBMCs. This receptor was obtained from a man between 18 and 35 years old in good health. Some clones in this sample may be carry-over from other donors' samples.

The CDR3 bases are TGTGCCAGCAGCGCGGGGGGTCGGGAGCAGTACTTC. Translated: CASSAGGREQYF. V and J are TRBV6-6 and TRBJ2-7; 8 bases match TRBD2. The CDR3 extends over 12 amino acids. J gave up 7 bases and V 6 bases, and 5 bases lay outside the gene matches. CDR1 MNHNY and CDR2 SVGAGI come from the germline V gene (reference sequence).